The clone carrying this T cell receptor beta chain was seen at least ten times. Its cognate antigen is unknown. Amplified TCR beta CDR3 regions derived from RNA transcripts. TCR CDR3 regions were first amplified by RT-PCR with HTBI primers. TCRdb processed the multiplex PCR reads anew with MiXCR; each CDR3 protein has one entry. The data show about 590,000 distinct CDR3 sequences, 15% to 19% seen once. The CDR3 runs 14 residues. Trimming took off 7 bases at V and 1 base at J, with 13 bases between the two ends. In germline, CDR1 is LNHDA, CDR2 SQIVND (reference sequence). The data were obtained in a study of T cells in Graves' hyperthyroidism and ophthalmopathy. Findings and limits, study-wide: Separating ophthalmopathy from stable hyperthyroidism was achieved by a 13 V-J model.

A lack of ophthalmopathy progression within 18 months defined stable Graves' hyperthyroidism. Input material: blood. V and J are TRBV19 and TRBJ1-1; the D gene is possibly TRBD1 (5 bases). The receptor was derived from a woman aged 25-40 years with Graves' hyperthyroidism. The CDR3 region has the DNA TGTGCCAGTACTGCCCTTGACAGGAACACTGAAGCTTTCTTT. The encoded protein is CASTALDRNTEAFF.